Presented here are 9 T cell receptor beta chains from one specimen sequenced in a study of blood T cell repertoires in COVID-19. TCRdb's table, derived via immunoSEQ multiplex PCR, lists solely in-frame clones and lacks some. The sample yields about 250,000 clones, around 87% seen once. The sequencing sample was made of PBMCs or T cells enriched from blood (not recorded which). All receptors come from a woman between 50 and 59 years old who had recovered from COVID-19.

The chain combines TRBV7-2 with TRBJ2-1; maybe TRBD2 (7 bases). Germline assignment: CDR1 SGHTA and CDR2 FQGNSA. V lost 1 base and J lost 6, with 19 bases in between. This CDR3 has 17 residues. CDR3 amino acids: CASSLGRGRIRPNEQFF. DNA for the CDR3: TGTGCCAGCAGCTTAGGGCGGGGGCGCATCCGACCCAATGAGCAGTTCTTC.

V usage is TRBV7-2 and J usage is TRBJ2-3; 9 nucleotides line up with TRBD2. With V trimmed by 3 bases and J by 2 bases, 6 bases remained unmatched. This CDR3 is 16 amino acids long. Germline lookup yields CDR1 SGHTA and CDR2 FQGNSA. CDR3 loop: CASSFSGREATDTQYF. The CDR3, as DNA: TGTGCCAGCAGCTTTAGCGGGAGAGAAGCCACAGATACGCAGTATTTT.

This clone has only a few counts. The chain carries TRBV5-4 and TRBJ2-7, with a tentative D call TRBD2 (5 bases). V lost 2 bases and J 1 base, leaving 13 bases between the germline ends. The CDR3 is made up of 15 amino acids. Germline V gene data show CDR1 as SGHNT and CDR2 as YYREEE (reference sequence). CDR3 sequence: CASSFRTRTSYEQYF. The CDR3 DNA is TGTGCCAGCAGCTTCCGGACTCGAACGTCCTACGAGCAGTACTTC.

The rearrangement uses TRBV12-3 or TRBV12-4 and TRBJ2-7; 7 positions agree with TRBD2. This CDR3 has 13 residues. The ends lost 7 bases at V and 3 bases at J; junction bases unmatched: 6. In nucleotides, the CDR3 is TGTGCCAGCACCACAACGGGGGGCTACGAGCAGTACTTC. Translation gives CASTTTGGYEQYF.

The chain has TRBV2 and TRBJ1-2, with D tentatively TRBD1 (5 bases). This CDR3 has 15 residues. The germline CDR1 and CDR2 sequences are SNHLY and FYNNEI. The V end lost 3 bases, the J end lost 2 bases, and 13 bases lay between the germline ends. The CDR3 DNA reads as TGTGCCAGCAGTGATTCAATTGCAGGGAACTATGGCTACACCTTC. This gives the protein CASSDSIAGNYGYTF.

The V gene is TRBV13, the J gene TRBJ2-1; 11 bases match TRBD2. There are 16 residues in the CDR3. The germline gives CDR1 PRHDT, CDR2 FYEKMQ (reference sequence). V was clipped by 2 bases and J by 4 bases; unmatched bases: 4. The CDR3 region has the DNA TGTGCCAGCAGCTTAATCGGACTAGCGGGTTACAATGAGCAGTTCTTC. Translating gives CASSLIGLAGYNEQFF.

This clone has a handful of counts. The genes are TRBV10-2 and TRBJ1-2; TRBD1 is a possible D gene (5 bases). CDR3 length: 14 residues. Trimming took 7 bases from V and 2 from J, leaving 14 bases between them. CDR1 and CDR2 from the germline V gene are WSHSY and SAAADI. CDR3 region: CASNSGQGNYGYTF. The CDR3 region has the DNA TGCGCCAGCAATTCCGGTCAGGGAAACTATGGCTACACCTTC.

Only a few counts were recorded for this clone. The V call is TRBV3-1 (or the pseudogene TRBV3-2), the J call TRBJ1-3; 7 bases agree with TRBD1. With V trimmed by 3 bases and J by 3 bases, 2 bases remained unmatched. Germline V gene sequence: CDR1 LGHDT, CDR2 YNNKEL (reference sequence). The CDR3 runs to 14 residues. The CDR3 reads CASSHYRGGNTIYF. CDR3 in DNA: TGTGCCAGCAGCCATTACAGGGGTGGAAACACCATATATTTT.

The CDR3, as DNA: TGTGCCAGCTCACCACGTCTAGCAAGCTCAACCCGACATTGGCCCCAAGAGACCCAGTACTTC. Translated: CASSPRLASSTRHWPQETQYF. V and J are TRBV18 and TRBJ2-5, with D possibly TRBD2 on 5 matching bases. The CDR3 sequence is 21 residues long. CDR1 is KGHSH, CDR2 LQKENI, per germline. V lost 1 base to trimming and J lost 1 base, with 28 bases between them.